One and the same sample provided the 14 T cell receptor beta chains below, sequenced in a study of regulatory T cells in long-lasting Graves disease. Indicated time point: newly diagnosed GD, antithyroid drugs for less than 3 months. With RNA extracted from PBMCs as input, the TCR library was made. Sequencing libraries for TCR beta were prepared with iRepertoire HTBI primers and Arm-PCR of CDR3 regions. TCRdb re-analysed the multiplex PCR reads in MiXCR, keeping a single row per CDR3 protein. This table has roughly 520,000 distinct CDR3 sequences, more than 10% appearing once. This sample also appeared in a second study, on T cells in Graves' hyperthyroidism and ophthalmopathy.

Source: peripheral blood mononuclear cells (PBMCs), taken at new diagnosis, from a patient treated with antithyroid drugs. Receptor source: a woman in her twenties or thirties with Graves disease.

This clonotype was observed at least ten times. This sequence joins TRBV14 and TRBJ1-2, with a tentative D call TRBD1 (5 bases). From germline, CDR1 is SGHDN and CDR2 FVKESK. This CDR3 has 16 amino acids. V was shortened by 0 bases and J by 7 bases, with 18 bases between the two germline ends. CDR3 sequence reads: CASSQDPTGGLRGYTF. The CDR3 nucleotides read TGTGCCAGCAGCCAAGATCCTACCGGGGGGTTGCGTGGCTACACCTTC. Based on the CDR3 plus reference TRBV14 and TRBJ1-2, the full variable domain is EAGVTQFPSHSVIEKGQTVTLRCDPISGHDNLYWYRRVMGKEIKFLLHFVKESKQDESGMPNNRFLAERTGGTYSTLKVQPAELEDSGVYFCASSQDPTGGLRGYTFGSGTRLTVV.

This sequence joins TRBV27 and TRBJ2-5; D perhaps matches TRBD2 (7 bases). This CDR3 region has 16 residues. Germline-derived CDR1 and CDR2 are MNHEY and SMNVEV (reference sequence). The germline V and J ends were trimmed by 3 bases and 5 bases, with 19 bases remaining between them. The CDR3 DNA sequence: TGTGCCAGCAGTTTTTTCGTAGGGGGGGGCTTCGAGACCCAGTACTTC. Its protein is CASSFFVGGGFETQYF.

This clonotype was observed at least ten times. V is TRBV11-3 and J is TRBJ2-1; a weak D match, TRBD2 (6 bases). CDR1 and CDR2 from the germline V gene are SGHNT and YENEEA. V lost 5 bases, J lost 1 base, and 21 bases lay in between. There are 18 residues in the CDR3. CDR3 nucleotides: TGTGCCAGCAGCCCTGGCGGGGCAGTGATCCTTTCCTACAATGAGCAGTTCTTC. This sequence encodes CASSPGGAVILSYNEQFF.

Ten or more counts support this clonotype. The CDR3 sequence: CASRTGYEEKLFF. Here the CDR3 DNA reads TGTGCCAGCAGGACAGGGTACGAAGAAAAACTGTTTTTT. The V and J genes are TRBV2 and TRBJ1-4, with 7 bases lining up with TRBD1. Germline V gene lookup returns CDR1 SNHLY and CDR2 FYNNEI. The trim removed 6 bases at V and 8 bases at J, leaving 6 bases unmatched. This CDR3 has 13 residues.

The chain is built from TRBV5-1 and TRBJ2-7, with D perhaps TRBD1 (6 bases). There are 15 residues in the CDR3. Germline assignment: CDR1 SGHRS and CDR2 YFSETQ. Trimming removed 4 bases at V and 0 bases at J, with 14 bases between. CDR3 loop: CASSNGQGTSYEQYF. CDR3 coding DNA: TGCGCCAGCAGCAATGGGCAGGGGACCTCCTACGAGCAGTACTTC.

This chain joins TRBV6-1 and TRBJ2-3, with a weak D call TRBD1 (6 bases). V lost 6 bases to trimming and J lost 1 base, with 14 bases between them. This CDR3 comprises 15 residues. Germline values: CDR1 MNHNS, CDR2 SASEGT. DNA for the CDR3: TGTGCCAGCAGAATCAACAGGGACGGCACAGATACGCAGTATTTT. Protein: CASRINRDGTDTQYF.

The table lists this clonotype with many counts. The chain combines TRBV6-1 with TRBJ2-4; D uncertain. The CDR3 is 15 residues long. Trimming removed 6 bases at V and 0 bases at J, with 12 bases between. Germline loops: CDR1 MNHNS, CDR2 SASEGT. CDR3 sequence (DNA): TGTGCCAGCAGAGCCAAAGAACCAGCCAAAAACATTCAGTACTTC. It yields the protein CASRAKEPAKNIQYF.

This clonotype has a count of ten or more. The chain carries TRBV6-5 and TRBJ2-3, with 7 bases matching TRBD1. V was clipped by 2 bases and J by 0 bases; unmatched bases: 8. Germline V gene sequence: CDR1 MNHEY, CDR2 SVGAGI. This CDR3 contains 17 residues. The CDR3 region is CASSYDIVTGSTDTQYF. In nucleotides, the CDR3 is TGTGCCAGCAGTTACGATATAGTGACAGGGAGCACAGATACGCAGTATTTT.

In this sample, this clonotype turned up a few times. The chain employs TRBV27 and TRBJ2-7; 12 positions match TRBD2. From germline, CDR1 is MNHEY and CDR2 SMNVEV (reference sequence). Trimming at V came to 8 bases and at J to 2 bases, leaving 4 bases not matched to a gene. The CDR3 is made up of 14 amino acids. Written as DNA, the CDR3 is TGTGCCAGCGGGCTAGCGGGAGGGGCCTACGAGCAGTACTTC. Translating gives CASGLAGGAYEQYF.

The gene calls are TRBV9 and TRBJ2-3, with TRBD2 identical over 9 bases. Germline V CDR1 and CDR2: SGDLS, YYNGEE. V lost 4 bases and J lost 2; bases outside the gene matches: 8. This CDR3 has 16 residues. CDR3 coding DNA: TGTGCCAGCAGCCAACAGACTAGCGGCCTCACAGATACGCAGTATTTT. Residues: CASSQQTSGLTDTQYF.

This clonotype has a handful of counts. The V and J genes are TRBV6-1 and TRBJ1-4, with D tentatively TRBD1 (5 bases). The length of the CDR3 is 12 residues. Looked up from germline, CDR1 is MNHNS and CDR2 is SASEGT. V was pared by 8 bases and J by 8 bases, with 12 bases between. In DNA form, the CDR3 reads TGTGCCAGCGGGCAGGGCGGGGAAAAACTGTTTTTT. This codes for CASGQGGEKLFF.

This clonotype was found many times. The J gene is TRBJ2-3, the V gene TRBV27; 8 bases agree with TRBD1. Germline CDR1 is MNHEY and CDR2 is SMNVEV (reference sequence). The CDR3 runs 16 residues. Trimming removed 4 bases from V and 0 bases from J; junction bases left unmatched: 6. The CDR3 region has the DNA TGTGCCAGCAGTTCTAACAGGGGGTTGAGCACAGATACGCAGTATTTT. This translates into CASSSNRGLSTDTQYF.

In this sample, this clonotype turned up many times. The chain joins TRBV30 to TRBJ2-2; 12 bases are shared with TRBD1. This CDR3 has 15 residues. The germline CDR1 and CDR2 sequences are GTSNPN and SVGIG (reference sequence). V lost 4 bases and J lost 7; bases outside the gene matches: 7. The CDR3: CAWKAGQGAIGELFF. The CDR3, as DNA: TGTGCCTGGAAGGCGGGACAGGGGGCTATCGGGGAGCTGTTTTTT.

The sample holds many counts of this clonotype. The rearrangement uses TRBV29-1 and TRBJ1-2; D may be TRBD1 (6 bases). The CDR3 runs to 12 residues. V dropped 4 bases and J dropped 6 bases, with 12 bases sitting between them. Germline V CDR1 and CDR2: SQVTM, ANQGSEA. The DNA for the CDR3 is TGCAGCGTTGGGACAGCGCGGGATGGCTACACCTTC. Protein: CSVGTARDGYTF.